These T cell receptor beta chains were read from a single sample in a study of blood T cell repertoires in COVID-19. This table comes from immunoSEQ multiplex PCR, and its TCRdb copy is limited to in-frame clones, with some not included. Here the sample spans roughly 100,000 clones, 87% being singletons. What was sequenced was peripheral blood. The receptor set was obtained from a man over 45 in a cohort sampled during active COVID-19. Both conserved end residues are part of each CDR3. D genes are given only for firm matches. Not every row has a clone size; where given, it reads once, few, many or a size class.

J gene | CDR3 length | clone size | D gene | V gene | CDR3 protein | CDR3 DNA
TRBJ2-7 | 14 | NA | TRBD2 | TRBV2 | CATRERRGTYEQYF | TGTGCCACCCGTGAACGGCGGGGGACCTACGAGCAGTACTTC
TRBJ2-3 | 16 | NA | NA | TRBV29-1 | CSVEVVSGTSTDTQYF | TGCAGCGTTGAGGTGGTAAGCGGCACTAGCACAGATACGCAGTATTTT
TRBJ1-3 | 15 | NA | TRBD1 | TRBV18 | CASSPRQGPGNTIYF | TGTGCCAGCTCACCCCGACAGGGCCCTGGAAACACCATATATTTT
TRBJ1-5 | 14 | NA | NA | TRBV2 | CASSPSSGNQPQHF | TGTGCCAGCAGCCCCTCCAGCGGCAATCAGCCCCAGCATTTT
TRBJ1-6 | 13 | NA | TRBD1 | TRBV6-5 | CACRDRDNSPLHF | TGTGCATGCCGGGACAGAGATAATTCACCCCTCCACTTT
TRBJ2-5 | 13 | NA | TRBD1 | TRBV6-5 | CASTDRLQETQYF | TGTGCCAGTACGGACAGGCTCCAAGAGACCCAGTACTTC
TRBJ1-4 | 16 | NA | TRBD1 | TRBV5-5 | CASSPTIGTGGEKLFF | TGTGCCAGCAGTCCCACGATAGGGACAGGGGGTGAAAAACTGTTTTTT
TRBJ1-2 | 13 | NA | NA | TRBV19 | CASSIGRGRGYTF | TGTGCCAGTAGTATTGGCAGGGGAAGAGGCTACACCTTC
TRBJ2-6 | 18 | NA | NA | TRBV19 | CASSNSKRGLSGANVLTF | TGTGCCAGTAGTAACTCTAAGAGAGGCCTCTCTGGGGCCAACGTCCTGACTTTC
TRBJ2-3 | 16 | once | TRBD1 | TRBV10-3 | CAISDPGQGARDTQYF | TGTGCCATCAGTGATCCGGGACAGGGGGCAAGAGATACGCAGTATTTT
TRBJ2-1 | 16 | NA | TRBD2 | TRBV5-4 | CASSFLVSGGFNEQFF | TGTGCCAGCAGCTTTCTCGTTAGCGGGGGATTCAATGAGCAGTTCTTC
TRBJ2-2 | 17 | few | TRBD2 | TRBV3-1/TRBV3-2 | CASSQVLAGANTGELFF | TGTGCCAGCAGCCAAGTTCTAGCGGGGGCAAACACCGGGGAGCTGTTTTTT
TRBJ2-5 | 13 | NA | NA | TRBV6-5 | CASSPGHRETQYF | TGTGCCAGCAGTCCCGGACATAGAGAGACCCAGTACTTC
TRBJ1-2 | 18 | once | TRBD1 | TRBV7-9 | CASSLSVSGGLGSHGYTF | TGTGCCAGCAGCTTAAGTGTGTCAGGGGGCCTTGGTTCCCATGGCTACACCTTC
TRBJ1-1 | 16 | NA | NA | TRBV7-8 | CASSSRRAGRVTEAFF | TGTGCCAGCAGCTCCAGGCGGGCAGGAAGAGTCACTGAAGCTTTCTTT
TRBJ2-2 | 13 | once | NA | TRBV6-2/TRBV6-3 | CASSTNLAGELFF | TGTGCCAGCAGTACCAACTTGGCCGGGGAGCTGTTTTTT
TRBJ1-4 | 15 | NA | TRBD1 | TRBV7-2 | CASSLGGQSSEKLFF | TGTGCCAGCAGCTTAGGGGGACAGAGTTCCGAAAAACTGTTTTTT
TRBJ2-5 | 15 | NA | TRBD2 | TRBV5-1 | CASSLATSPGETQYF | TGCGCCAGCAGCTTGGCGACTAGCCCTGGTGAGACCCAGTACTTC
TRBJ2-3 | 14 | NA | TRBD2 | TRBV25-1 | CASIGGDRTDTQYF | TGTGCCAGCATCGGGGGGGACCGCACAGATACGCAGTATTTT
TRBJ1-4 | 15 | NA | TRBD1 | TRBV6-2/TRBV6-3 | CASSSTGVGNEKLFF | TGTGCCAGCAGTTCAACAGGGGTTGGGAATGAAAAACTGTTTTTT
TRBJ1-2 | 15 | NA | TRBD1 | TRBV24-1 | CATSETRGQGHVYTF | TGTGCCACCAGTGAAACCCGTGGACAGGGTCATGTCTACACCTTC
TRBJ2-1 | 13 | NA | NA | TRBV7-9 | CASSPAGHNEQFF | TGTGCCAGCAGCCCGGCGGGCCACAATGAGCAGTTCTTC
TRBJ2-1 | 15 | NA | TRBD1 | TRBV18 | CASSPRQGPYNEQFF | TGTGCCAGCTCACCCCGACAGGGCCCCTACAATGAGCAGTTCTTC
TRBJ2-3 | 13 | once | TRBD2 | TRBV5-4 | CASPGGSTDTQYF | TGTGCCAGCCCGGGGGGAAGCACAGATACGCAGTATTTT
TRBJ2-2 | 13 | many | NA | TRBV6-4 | CASSEDYTGELFF | TGTGCCAGCAGTGAGGACTACACCGGGGAGCTGTTTTTT
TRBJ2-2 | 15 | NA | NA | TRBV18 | CASSHGSVQAGELLF | TGTGCCAGCTCACACGGGAGCGTCCAGGCCGGGGAGCTGCTTTTT
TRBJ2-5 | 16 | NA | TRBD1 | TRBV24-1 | CATSITGTDSQETQYF | TGTGCCACCAGCATCACCGGGACAGATTCCCAAGAGACCCAGTACTTC
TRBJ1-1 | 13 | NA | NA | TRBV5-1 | CASSNTGNTEAFF | TGCGCCAGCAGCAATACAGGGAACACTGAAGCTTTCTTT
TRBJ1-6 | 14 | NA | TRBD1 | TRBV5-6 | CASSPWTGHSPLHF | TGTGCCAGCAGCCCCTGGACAGGGCATTCACCCCTCCACTTT
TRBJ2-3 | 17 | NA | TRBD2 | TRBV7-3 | CASSSRGLAGEFDTQYF | TGTGCCAGCAGCTCACGGGGACTAGCGGGGGAGTTCGATACGCAGTATTTT
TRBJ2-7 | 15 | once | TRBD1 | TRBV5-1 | CASSRSGTGTYEQYF | TGCGCCAGCAGCAGATCCGGGACAGGAACCTACGAGCAGTACTTC
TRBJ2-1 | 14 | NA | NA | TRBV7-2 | CASSLVQGANEQFF | TGTGCCAGCAGCTTAGTACAGGGAGCCAATGAGCAGTTCTTC
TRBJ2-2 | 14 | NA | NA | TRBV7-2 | CASTPQGFAGELFF | TGTGCCAGCACCCCACAGGGTTTTGCCGGGGAGCTGTTTTTT
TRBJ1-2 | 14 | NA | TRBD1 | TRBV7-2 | CASSLRDSRSGYTF | TGTGCCAGCAGCTTAAGGGACAGTCGGTCCGGCTACACCTTC
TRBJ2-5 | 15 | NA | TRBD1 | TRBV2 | CASSEAEAGGETQYF | TGTGCCAGCAGTGAAGCGGAGGCAGGGGGAGAGACCCAGTACTTC
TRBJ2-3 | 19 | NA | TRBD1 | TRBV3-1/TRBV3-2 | CASSQGNPPGQGTPDTQYF | TGTGCCAGCAGCCAAGGCAACCCACCGGGACAGGGAACTCCAGATACGCAGTATTTT
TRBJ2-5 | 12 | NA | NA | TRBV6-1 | CASSEFGETQYF | TGTGCCAGCAGTGAATTCGGGGAGACCCAGTACTTC
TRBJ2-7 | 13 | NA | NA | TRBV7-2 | CASSLQTGYEQYF | TGTGCCAGCAGCTTACAAACAGGGTACGAGCAGTACTTC
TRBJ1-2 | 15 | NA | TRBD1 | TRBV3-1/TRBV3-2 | CASSQDWTGSSGYTF | TGTGCCAGCAGCCAAGATTGGACAGGGAGTAGTGGCTACACCTTC
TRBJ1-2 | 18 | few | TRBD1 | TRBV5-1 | CASSLWGQGASQAYGYTF | TGCGCCAGCAGCTTGTGGGGACAGGGGGCAAGTCAAGCCTATGGCTACACCTTC
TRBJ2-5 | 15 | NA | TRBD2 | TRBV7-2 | CASSLGWGGRETQYF | TGTGCCAGCAGCTTAGGATGGGGGGGGAGAGAGACCCAGTACTTC
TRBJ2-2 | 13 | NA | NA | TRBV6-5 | CASRTPNTGELFF | TGTGCCAGCCGAACACCGAACACCGGGGAGCTGTTTTTT
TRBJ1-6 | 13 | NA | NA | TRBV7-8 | CASSIDGTTPLHF | TGTGCCAGCAGCATTGATGGCACGACTCCCCTCCACTTT
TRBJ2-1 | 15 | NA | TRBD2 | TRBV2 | CASTGSGGAVDEQFF | TGTGCCAGCACCGGAAGCGGGGGGGCCGTCGATGAGCAGTTCTTC
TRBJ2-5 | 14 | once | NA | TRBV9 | CASSALASGETQYF | TGTGCCAGCAGCGCGTTAGCATCGGGGGAGACCCAGTACTTC
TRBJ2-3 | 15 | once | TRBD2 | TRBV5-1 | CASSLLAGGTDTQYF | TGCGCCAGCAGCCTACTAGCGGGTGGCACAGATACGCAGTATTTT
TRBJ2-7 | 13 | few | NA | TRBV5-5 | CASSKDRIYEQYF | TGTGCCAGCAGCAAAGACAGAATCTACGAGCAGTACTTC
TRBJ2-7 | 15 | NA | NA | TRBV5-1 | CASSLEGTSYYEQYF | TGCGCCAGCAGCTTGGAGGGGACTTCTTATTACGAGCAGTACTTC
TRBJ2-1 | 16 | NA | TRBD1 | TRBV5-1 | CASSLRGQGALNEQFF | TGCGCCAGCAGCTTGAGGGGTCAGGGGGCGTTGAATGAGCAGTTCTTC
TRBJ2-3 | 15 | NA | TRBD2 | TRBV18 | CASSPLAGTTDTQYF | TGTGCCAGCTCACCCCTAGCGGGGACCACAGATACGCAGTATTTT